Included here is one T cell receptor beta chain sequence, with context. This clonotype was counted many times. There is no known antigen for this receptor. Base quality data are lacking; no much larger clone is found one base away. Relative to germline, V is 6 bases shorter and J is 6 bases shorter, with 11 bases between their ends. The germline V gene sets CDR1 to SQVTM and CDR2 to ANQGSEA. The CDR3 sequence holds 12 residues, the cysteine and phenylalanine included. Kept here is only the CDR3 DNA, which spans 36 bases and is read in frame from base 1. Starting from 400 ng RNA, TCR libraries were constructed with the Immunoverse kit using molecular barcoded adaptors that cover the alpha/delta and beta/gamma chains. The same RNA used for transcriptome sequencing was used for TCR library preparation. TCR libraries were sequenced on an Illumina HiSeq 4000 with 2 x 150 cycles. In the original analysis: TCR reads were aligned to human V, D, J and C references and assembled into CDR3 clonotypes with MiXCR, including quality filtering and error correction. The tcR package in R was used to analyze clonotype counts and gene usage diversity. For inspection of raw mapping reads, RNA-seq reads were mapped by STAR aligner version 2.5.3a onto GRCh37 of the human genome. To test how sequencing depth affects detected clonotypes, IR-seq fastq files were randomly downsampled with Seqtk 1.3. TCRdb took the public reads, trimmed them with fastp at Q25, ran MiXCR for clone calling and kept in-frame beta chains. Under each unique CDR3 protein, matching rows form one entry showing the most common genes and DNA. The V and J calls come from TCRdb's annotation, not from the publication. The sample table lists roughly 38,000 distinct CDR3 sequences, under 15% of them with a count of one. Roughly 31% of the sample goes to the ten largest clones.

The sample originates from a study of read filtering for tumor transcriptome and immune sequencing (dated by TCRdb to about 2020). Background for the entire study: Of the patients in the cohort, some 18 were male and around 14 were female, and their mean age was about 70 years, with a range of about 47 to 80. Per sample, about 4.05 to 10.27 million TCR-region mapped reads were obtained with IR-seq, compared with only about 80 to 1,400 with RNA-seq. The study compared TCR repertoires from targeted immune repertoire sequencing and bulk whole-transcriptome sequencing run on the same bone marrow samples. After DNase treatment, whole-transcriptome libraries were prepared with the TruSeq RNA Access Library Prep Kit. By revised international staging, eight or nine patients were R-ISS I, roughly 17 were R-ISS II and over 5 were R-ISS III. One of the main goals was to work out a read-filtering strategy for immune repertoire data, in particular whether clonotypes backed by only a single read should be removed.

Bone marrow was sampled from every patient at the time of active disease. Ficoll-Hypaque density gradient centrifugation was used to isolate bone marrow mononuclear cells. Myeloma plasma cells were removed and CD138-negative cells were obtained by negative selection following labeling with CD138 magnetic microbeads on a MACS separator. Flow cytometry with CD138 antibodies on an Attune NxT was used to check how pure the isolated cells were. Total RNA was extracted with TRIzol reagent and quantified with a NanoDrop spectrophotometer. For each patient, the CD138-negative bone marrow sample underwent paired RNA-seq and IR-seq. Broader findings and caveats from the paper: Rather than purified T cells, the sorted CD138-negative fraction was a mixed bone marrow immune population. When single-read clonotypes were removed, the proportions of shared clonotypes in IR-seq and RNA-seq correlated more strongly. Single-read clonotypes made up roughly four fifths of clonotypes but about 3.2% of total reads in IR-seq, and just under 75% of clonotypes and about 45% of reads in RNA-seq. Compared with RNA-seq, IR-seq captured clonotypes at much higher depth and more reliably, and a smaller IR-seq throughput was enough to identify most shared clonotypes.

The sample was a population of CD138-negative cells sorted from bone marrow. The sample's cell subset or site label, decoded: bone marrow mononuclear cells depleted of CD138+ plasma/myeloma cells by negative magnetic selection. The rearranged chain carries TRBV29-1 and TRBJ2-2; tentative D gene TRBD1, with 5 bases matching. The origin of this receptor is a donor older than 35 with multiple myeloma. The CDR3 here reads CSVQGMAGELFF. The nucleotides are TGCAGCGTCCAGGGAATGGCCGGGGAGCTGTTTTTT.